A single T cell receptor (beta chain) is shown here with its context. Its antigen remains unknown. The data were taken from a study of T cells expressing NK-cell markers. Production of TCR beta cDNA relied on 5'RACE template switching with UMIs. No DNA is given; TCRdb re-called the 5' RACE reads and lists each CDR3 protein once. This sample contains roughly 280,000 distinct CDR3 sequences. General study results and limits: In a handful of donors, dominant CD3+CD56+NKG2C+ clones formed about 1.0-7.5% of CD8+ cells.

This CDR3 is 13 amino acids long. Germline V gives CDR1 MGHDK, CDR2 SYGVNS. The chain combines TRBV25-1 with TRBJ1-1. This clonotype originated in a man aged 18 to 35 in good health. The sample consisted of blood T cells: a sorted CD56 or NKG2C T cell subset, CD4+ or CD8+ T cells, or bulk PBMC T cells (not recorded which). The CDR3 region is CASSADLYTEAFF.